What follows are 8 T cell receptor beta chains derived from one specimen sequenced in a study of blood T cells in healthy people across ages (dated by TCRdb to between 2014 and 2017). The library was prepared using 5' RACE. Sequenced on an Illumina HiSeq 2500. The second PCR ran for roughly 7 to 11 cycles and used a J-beta primer mix along with a sample-barcoded 5' primer. TCRdb redid the processing of the public reads, applying fastp at Q25 and MiXCR, and retained in-frame beta chains. Duplicate CDR3 protein sequences are folded into a single record with the most common DNA and genes. The sample table lists over a million distinct CDR3 sequences, approximately 42% of them with a count of one. About 4% of the sample comes from the top ten. Material: blood. The receptors come from a woman under 30 in good health.

The chain is built from TRBV4-1 and TRBJ1-4; 7 bases map to TRBD1. Looked up from germline, CDR1 is MGHRA and CDR2 is YSYEKL. Trimming cost V 4 bases and J 4 bases; bases outside gene matches: 6. The CDR3 covers 15 residues. CDR3 coding DNA: TGCGCCAGCAGCCCGCTGACAGGGAGTAATGAAAAACTGTTTTTT. Amino acid sequence: CASSPLTGSNEKLFF.

CDR3 in DNA: TGTGCTAGTGGACAAACATTAGACTCCTACAATGAGCAGTTCTTC. Translated, it gives CASGQTLDSYNEQFF. The V gene is TRBV12-5, the J gene TRBJ2-1, with D hard to call. The CDR3 covers 15 residues. Germline values: CDR1 LGHNT, CDR2 FRNRAP. Trimming removed 6 bases from V and 0 bases from J, with 12 bases in between.

The chain combines TRBV5-4 with TRBJ2-3; possibly TRBD1 for D (6 bases). This CDR3 comprises 16 residues. Between the trimmed V and J ends, which lost 4 bases and 4 bases, there was a span of 19 bases. Germline-derived CDR1 and CDR2 are SGHNT and YYREEE (reference sequence). The CDR3 here is CASSQPGLSGADTQYF. CDR3 nucleotides: TGTGCCAGCAGCCAACCGGGTCTCTCAGGGGCAGATACGCAGTATTTT.

This clonotype appeared many times. V and J are TRBV29-1 and TRBJ1-2; 8 bases match TRBD1. Germline V gene data show CDR1 as SQVTM and CDR2 as ANQGSEA. V was pared by 2 bases and J by 0 bases, with 5 bases of the junction left unmatched. This CDR3 region has 15 residues. The CDR3 sequence is CSVEPQGVANYGYTF. In nucleotides, the CDR3 is TGCAGCGTTGAACCACAGGGGGTAGCTAACTATGGCTACACCTTC. Full variable domain (remainder filled in from reference TRBV29-1 and TRBJ1-2): SAVISQKPSRDICQRGTSLTIQCQVDSQVTMMFWYRQQPGQSLTLIATANQGSEATYESGFVIDKFPISRPNLTFSTLTVSNMSPEDSSIYLCSVEPQGVANYGYTFGSGTRLTVV.

The genes are TRBV3-1 and TRBJ2-7, with unresolved D. CDR1 is LGHDT, CDR2 YNNKEL, per germline (reference sequence). Trimming left V 1 base short and J 4 bases short, with 8 bases between. The CDR3 spans 13 residues. CDR3 in amino acids: CASSQVTHYEQYF. CDR3 sequence (DNA): TGTGCCAGCAGCCAAGTGACACATTACGAGCAGTACTTC.

V is TRBV7-6 and J is TRBJ2-1, with 10 positions matching TRBD2. The DNA end lines up better with TRBJ2-7; the J call may be wrong. The CDR3 sequence is 17 residues long. Germline V gene data show CDR1 as SGHVS and CDR2 as FNYEAQ. CDR3 residues: CASSLEASGSLGNEQYF. For the CDR3, the DNA is TGTGCCAGCAGCTTAGAGGCTAGCGGGAGCCTTGGCAATGAGCAGTACTTC.

The chain couples TRBV7-9 to TRBJ1-1; 9 bases line up with TRBD1. Germline-derived CDR1 and CDR2 are SEHNR and FQNEAQ (reference sequence). Germline trimming cut 4 bases from V and 2 bases from J; bases unmatched to any gene: 8. This CDR3 spans 16 amino acids. CDR3 residues: CASSSDRGRGNTEAFF. The CDR3 DNA follows: TGTGCCAGCAGCTCGGACAGGGGTCGGGGAAACACTGAAGCTTTCTTT.

The chain employs TRBV9 and TRBJ1-3, with 9 bases that match TRBD1. The CDR3 consists of 13 residues. Germline lookup yields CDR1 SGDLS and CDR2 YYNGEE. Losses at the gene ends were 4 bases for V and 9 bases for J; bases not matched to a gene: 5. CDR3 DNA sequence: TGTGCCAGCAGCCCAGGACAGGGGTTCACCATATATTTT. Translating it yields CASSPGQGFTIYF.